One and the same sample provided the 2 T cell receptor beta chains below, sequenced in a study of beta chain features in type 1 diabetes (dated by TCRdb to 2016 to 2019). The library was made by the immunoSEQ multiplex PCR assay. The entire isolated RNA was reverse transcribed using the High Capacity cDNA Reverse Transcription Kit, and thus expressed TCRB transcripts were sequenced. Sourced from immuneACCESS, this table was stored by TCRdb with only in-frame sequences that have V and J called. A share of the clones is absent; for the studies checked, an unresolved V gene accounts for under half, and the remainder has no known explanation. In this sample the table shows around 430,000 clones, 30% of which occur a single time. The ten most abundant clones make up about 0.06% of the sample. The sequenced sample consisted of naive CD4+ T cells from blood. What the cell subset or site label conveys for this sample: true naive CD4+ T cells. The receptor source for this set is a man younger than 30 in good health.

The CDR3 sequence is CAISELQVSTEAFF. The CDR3, as DNA: TGTGCCATCAGTGAGTTACAGGTGAGCACTGAAGCTTTCTTT. The chain has TRBV10-3 and TRBJ1-1; TRBD1 is a possible D gene (5 bases). Per germline, CDR1 ENHRY and CDR2 SYGVKD. The CDR3 is 14 residues long. The V gene lost 1 base and the J gene lost 4 bases, with 10 bases spanning the gap.

The CDR3 loop is CASSRGQGEPYEQYF. The DNA for the CDR3 is TGTGCCAGCAGCCGCGGACAGGGGGAACCCTACGAGCAGTACTTC. This chain links TRBV4-2 with TRBJ2-7; 10 bases line up with TRBD1. Germline V gene lookup returns CDR1 LGHNA and CDR2 YNFKEQ. V trimming: 4 bases; J trimming: 2 bases; junction bases outside the gene matches: 5. The CDR3 is made up of 15 amino acids.